Each of the 21 T cell receptor beta chains below was sequenced from the same sample in a study of cytomegalovirus exposure and HLA in healthy donors. The primer mix had 60 Vbeta and 13 Jbeta primers. Repertoires were generated with immunoSEQ multiplex PCR, while TCRdb's copy carries only in-frame clones and drops some. The sample includes roughly 100,000 clones, under 85% of them seen just once. Sample: PBMCs. The receptors shown here come from a man aged 40-49 years in good health and CMV-seronegative.

Regarding this clone: The junction departs from germline at one end; a sequencing error may be responsible. The chain has TRBV7-9 and TRBJ2-1; 7 bases agree with TRBD2. Germline loops: CDR1 SEHNR, CDR2 FQNEAQ (reference sequence). This CDR3 region has 12 residues. CDR3 amino acids: CSSSLVGEGQFF. The CDR3 region has the DNA TGTTCCAGCAGCTTAGTAGGGGAGGGGCAGTTCTTC. Full variable domain (missing parts from reference TRBV7-9 and TRBJ2-1): DTGVSQNPRHKITKRGQNVTFRCDPISEHNRLYWYRQTLGQGPEFLTYFQNEAQLEKSRLLSDRFSAERPKGSFSTLEIQRTEQGDSAMYLCSSSLVGEGQFFGPGTRLTVL.

The chain uses TRBV2 and TRBJ1-2; a weak D match, TRBD1 (5 bases). V lost 6 bases, J lost 7 bases, and 12 bases lay in between. The CDR3 length is 12 residues. Germline assignment: CDR1 SNHLY and CDR2 FYNNEI. This CDR3 reads CASRLGGVGYTF. The CDR3 bases are TGTGCCAGCAGGTTGGGGGGTGTTGGCTACACCTTC.

The rearrangement uses TRBV19 and TRBJ2-3; 8 bases are shared with TRBD2. J lost 8 bases, V lost 4 bases, and 11 bases had no gene match. Per germline, CDR1 LNHDA and CDR2 SQIVND (reference sequence). The CDR3 loop spans 15 amino acids. CDR3 nucleotide sequence: TGTGCCAGTAGTAGTAGCGGGACGTCCCTTTCTACGCAGTATTTT. This encodes CASSSSGTSLSTQYF.

This clone was seen just once. The chain employs TRBV7-9 and TRBJ1-2; 8 nucleotides line up with TRBD1. V gave up 2 bases and J gave up 0 bases; unmatched junction bases: 2. Germline V gives CDR1 SEHNR, CDR2 FQNEAQ (reference sequence). CDR3 length equals 15 residues. CDR3 protein: CASSLPGQANYGYTF. The CDR3 nucleotides read TGTGCCAGCAGCTTACCGGGACAGGCTAACTATGGCTACACCTTC.

This rearrangement joins TRBV19 to TRBJ1-3, with D unresolved. CDR1 LNHDA and CDR2 SQIVND come from the germline V gene (reference sequence). V was clipped by 5 bases and J by 0 bases, with 8 bases between them. The CDR3 runs to 14 residues. The CDR3 here is CASSRGVSGNTIYF. The CDR3 region has the DNA TGTGCCAGTAGTCGGGGAGTCTCTGGAAACACCATATATTTT.

The chain combines TRBV7-5 with TRBJ2-1; TRBD1, the table's D call, was not compared with the DNA. TRBV7-5 is reported as a pseudogene. The length of the CDR3 is 17 residues. The CDR3 protein is CVRSEKGVERGYNEQFF. The DNA for the CDR3 is TGTGTCAGAAGCGAGAAGGGGGTTGAGAGGGGTTACAATGAGCAGTTCTTC.

The V call is TRBV7-8, the J call TRBJ2-5; D possibly corresponds to TRBD1 (6 bases). The ends were cut back, 1 base at V and 4 bases at J, with 13 bases in the middle. The germline V gene has CDR1 SGHVS and CDR2 FQNEAQ. The CDR3 loop spans 15 amino acids. CDR3 region: CASSLVRTARETQYF. The CDR3 coding sequence is TGTGCCAGCAGCTTAGTTCGGACAGCCAGAGAGACCCAGTACTTC.

The V call is TRBV11-3, the J call TRBJ2-5; 11 bases match TRBD1. This CDR3 is built from 16 residues. Germline CDR1 reads SGHNT; CDR2 reads YENEEA. V shed 5 bases and J 0 bases; nucleotides not matched to a gene: 5. CDR3 bases: TGTGCCAGCAGCCCAGGGACAGGGGGATACCAAGAGACCCAGTACTTC. Amino acids: CASSPGTGGYQETQYF.

The V and J genes are TRBV5-1 and TRBJ1-1; TRBD1 is a possible D gene (6 bases). Germline V CDR1 and CDR2: SGHRS, YFSETQ. The CDR3 consists of 14 residues. Between the trimmed V and J ends, which lost 4 bases and 4 bases, there was a span of 14 bases. CDR3 nucleotide sequence: TGCGCCAGCAGCACCCGAGTGGGGGCCACTGAAGCTTTCTTT. Translating it yields CASSTRVGATEAFF.

The chain employs TRBV27 and TRBJ2-3; the match to TRBD2 covers 10 bases. Looked up from germline, CDR1 is MNHEY and CDR2 is SMNVEV (reference sequence). V shed 4 bases, J shed 2 bases, and the junction held 9 bases outside the gene matches. The CDR3 length is 17 residues. The CDR3 coding sequence is TGTGCCAGCAGTTACAGACTAGCGGGCAGATCCACAGATACGCAGTATTTT. This translates into CASSYRLAGRSTDTQYF.

CDR3 bases: TGTGCCAGTAGTAGGGGACTAGGTGGACACAATGAGCAGTTCTTC. The encoded protein is CASSRGLGGHNEQFF. The chain combines TRBV19 with TRBJ2-1; 8 bases agree with TRBD2. The CDR3 has 15 amino acids. Germline assignment: CDR1 LNHDA and CDR2 SQIVND (reference sequence). The V gene end was trimmed by 4 bases and the J gene end by 5 bases; junction bases not matched to a gene: 7.

This clone turned up a few times. The chain has TRBV28 and TRBJ2-7, with 7 bases matching TRBD1. This CDR3 has 13 residues. Germline CDR1 is MDHEN and CDR2 is SYDVKM. J gave up 9 bases and V 9 bases, and 14 bases lay outside the gene matches. The CDR3, as DNA: TGTGCCAGTGGGACAGTAAGTCCTACTAGGCAGTACTTC. Translating gives CASGTVSPTRQYF.

J is TRBJ2-3 and V is TRBV9; D is perhaps TRBD2 (6 bases). Germline V gene sequence: CDR1 SGDLS, CDR2 YYNGEE. The length of the CDR3 is 17 residues. Trimming took 0 bases from V and 5 from J, leaving 19 bases between them. Written as DNA, the CDR3 is TGTGCCAGCAGCGTAGAGGGGCGGGGCCCCGAGATAGATACGCAGTATTTT. Its protein product is CASSVEGRGPEIDTQYF.

This chain uses TRBV18 with TRBJ2-5, with TRBD1 matching 8 bases. Germline lookup yields CDR1 KGHSH and CDR2 LQKENI. J gave up 2 bases and V 5 bases, and 7 bases lay outside the gene matches. The CDR3 length is 15 residues. As DNA, the CDR3 is TGTGCCAGCTCATCGGGGACAGGACTACAAGAGACCCAGTACTTC. The encoded protein is CASSSGTGLQETQYF.

The rearrangement joins TRBV18 to TRBJ2-5; 9 bases line up with TRBD1. The end of the DNA fits TRBJ2-7 better, so the J call may be wrong. The germline CDR1 and CDR2 sequences are KGHSH and LQKENI. This CDR3 contains 15 residues. CDR3 sequence (DNA): TGTGCCAGCTCACCCCGGGACAGGGAGGGATACGAGCAGTACTTC. Its translation is CASSPRDREGYEQYF.

The chain has TRBV7-2 and TRBJ2-7, with D possibly being TRBD1 (5 bases). The CDR3 totals 13 residues. V lost 5 bases and J 1 base, leaving 9 bases between the germline ends. CDR1 SGHTA and CDR2 FQGNSA come from the germline V gene. The CDR3 nucleotides read TGTGCCAGCAGCGACAGTTATTCCTACGAGCAGTACTTC. Amino acid sequence: CASSDSYSYEQYF.

This chain uses TRBV6-5 with TRBJ1-6, with D uncertain. The CDR3 covers 14 residues. The V end was cut by 6 bases, the J end by 0 bases, with 6 bases between. Germline V gene sequence: CDR1 MNHEY, CDR2 SVGAGI. CDR3 DNA: TGTGCCAGCAGGAGGGCCTCCTATAATTCACCCCTCCACTTT. This codes for CASRRASYNSPLHF.

V is TRBV2 and J is TRBJ1-2; D is ambiguous. Germline CDR1 reads SNHLY; CDR2 reads FYNNEI. Trimming pared 10 bases from V and 8 bases from J, leaving 8 bases between. CDR3 length equals 9 residues. Here the CDR3 DNA reads TGTGCCAAGCGTGGAGGCTACACCTTC. Protein product: CAKRGGYTF.

The V and J genes are TRBV28 and TRBJ1-2, with D possibly being TRBD1 (6 bases). Germline assignment: CDR1 MDHEN and CDR2 SYDVKM. The V gene lost 6 bases and the J gene lost 8 bases, with 13 bases spanning the gap. The CDR3 loop spans 12 amino acids. CDR3 in DNA: TGTGCCAGCAGAGAAACAGGGTCGGGCTACACCTTC. Protein: CASRETGSGYTF.

The chain combines TRBV6-1 with TRBJ1-3; D is ambiguous. This CDR3 has 14 residues. CDR1 and CDR2 from the germline V gene are MNHNS and SASEGT. The germline V and J ends were trimmed by 3 bases and 0 bases, with 6 bases remaining between them. For the CDR3, the DNA is TGTGCCAGCAGTGAGAGGAGCTCTGGAAACACCATATATTTT. This encodes CASSERSSGNTIYF.

The rearrangement joins TRBV4-3 to TRBJ2-3; TRBD1 might be the D (6 bases). This CDR3 is 14 amino acids long. V was clipped by 4 bases and J by 4 bases, with 12 bases between them. CDR1 and CDR2 from the germline V gene are LGHNA and YSLEER. The CDR3 loop reads CASSPGVASDTQYF. The CDR3 DNA reads TGCGCCAGCAGCCCAGGGGTCGCCTCAGATACGCAGTATTTT.